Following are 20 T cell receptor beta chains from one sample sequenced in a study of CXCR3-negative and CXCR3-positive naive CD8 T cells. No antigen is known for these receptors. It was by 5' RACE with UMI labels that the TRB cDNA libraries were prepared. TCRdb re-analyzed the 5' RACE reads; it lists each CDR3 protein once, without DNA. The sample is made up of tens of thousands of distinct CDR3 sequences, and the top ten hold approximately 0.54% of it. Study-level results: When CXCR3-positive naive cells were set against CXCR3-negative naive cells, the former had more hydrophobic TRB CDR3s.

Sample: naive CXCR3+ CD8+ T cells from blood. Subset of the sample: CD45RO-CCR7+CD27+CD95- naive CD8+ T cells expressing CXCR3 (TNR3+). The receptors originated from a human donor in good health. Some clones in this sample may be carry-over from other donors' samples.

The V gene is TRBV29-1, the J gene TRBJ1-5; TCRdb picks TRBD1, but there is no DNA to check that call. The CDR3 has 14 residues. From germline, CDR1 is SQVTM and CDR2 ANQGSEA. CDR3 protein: CSVAQGYGNQPQHF.

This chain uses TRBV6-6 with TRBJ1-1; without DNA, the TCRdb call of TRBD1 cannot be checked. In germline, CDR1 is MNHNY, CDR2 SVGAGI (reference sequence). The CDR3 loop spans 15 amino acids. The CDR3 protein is CATRRSGVTDTEAFF.

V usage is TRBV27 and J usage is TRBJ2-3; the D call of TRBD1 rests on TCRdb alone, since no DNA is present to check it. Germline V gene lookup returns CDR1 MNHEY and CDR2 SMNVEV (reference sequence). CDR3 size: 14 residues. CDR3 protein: CASSLEQGEDTQYF.

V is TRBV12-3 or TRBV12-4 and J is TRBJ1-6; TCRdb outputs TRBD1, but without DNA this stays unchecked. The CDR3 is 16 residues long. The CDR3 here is CASRSTTGMGNSPLHF.

CDR3 protein: CASHGTAISYEQYF. The rearrangement links TRBV6-2 or TRBV6-3 to TRBJ2-7; TCRdb lists TRBD1, though no DNA is available to test this call. Germline CDR1 MNHEY, CDR2 SVGEGT. The CDR3 has 14 amino acids.

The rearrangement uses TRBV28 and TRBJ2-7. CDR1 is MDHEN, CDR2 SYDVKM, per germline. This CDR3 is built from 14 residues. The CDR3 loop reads CASSFRAVAYEQYF.

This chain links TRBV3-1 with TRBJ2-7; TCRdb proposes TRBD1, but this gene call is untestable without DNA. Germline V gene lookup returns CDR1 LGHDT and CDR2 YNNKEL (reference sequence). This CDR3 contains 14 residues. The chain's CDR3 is CASSQGGGSYEQYF.

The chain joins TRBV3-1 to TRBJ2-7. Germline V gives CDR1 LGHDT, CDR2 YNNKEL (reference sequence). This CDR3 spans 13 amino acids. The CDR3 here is CASSHPSSYEQYF.

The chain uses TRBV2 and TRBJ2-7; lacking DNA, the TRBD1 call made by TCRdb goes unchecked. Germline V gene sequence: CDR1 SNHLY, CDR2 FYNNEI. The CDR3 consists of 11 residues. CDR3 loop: CATQGVPEQYF.

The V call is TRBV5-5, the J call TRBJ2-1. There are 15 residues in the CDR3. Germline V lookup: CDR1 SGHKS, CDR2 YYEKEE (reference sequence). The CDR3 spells CASSLSRGSYNEQFF.

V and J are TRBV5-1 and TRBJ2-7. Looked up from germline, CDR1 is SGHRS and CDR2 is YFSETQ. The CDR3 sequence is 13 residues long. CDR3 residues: CASSMDSSYEQYF.

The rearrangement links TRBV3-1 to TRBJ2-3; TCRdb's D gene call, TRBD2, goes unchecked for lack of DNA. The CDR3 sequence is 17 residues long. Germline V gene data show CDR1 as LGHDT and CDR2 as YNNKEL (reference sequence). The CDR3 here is CASSPSPTSGLTDTQYF.

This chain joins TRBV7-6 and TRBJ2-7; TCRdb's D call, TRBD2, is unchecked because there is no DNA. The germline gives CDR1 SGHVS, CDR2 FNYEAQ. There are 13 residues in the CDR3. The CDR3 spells CASNLGSGYEQYF. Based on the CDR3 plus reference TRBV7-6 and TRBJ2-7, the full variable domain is GAGVSQSPRYKVTKRGQDVALRCDPISGHVSLYWYRQALGQGPEFLTYFNYEAQQDKSGLPNDRFSAERPEGSISTLTIQRTEQRDSAMYRCASNLGSGYEQYFGPGTRLTVT.

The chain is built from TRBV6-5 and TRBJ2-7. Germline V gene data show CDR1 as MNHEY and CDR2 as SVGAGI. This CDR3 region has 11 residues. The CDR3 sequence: CASSWGHEQYF.

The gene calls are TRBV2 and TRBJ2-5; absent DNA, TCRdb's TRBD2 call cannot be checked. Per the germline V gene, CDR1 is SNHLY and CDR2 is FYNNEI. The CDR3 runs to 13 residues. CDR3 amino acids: CASSGAPQETQYF. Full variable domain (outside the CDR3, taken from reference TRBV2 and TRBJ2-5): EPEVTQTPSHQVTQMGQEVILRCVPISNHLYFYWYRQILGQKVEFLVSFYNNEISEKSEIFDDQFSVERPDGSNFTLKIRSTKLEDSAMYFCASSGAPQETQYFGPGTRLLVL.

The CDR3 region is CASRVTGGINEQFF. This chain uses TRBV2 with TRBJ2-1; TCRdb designates TRBD1, a call that cannot be tested without DNA. Looked up from germline, CDR1 is SNHLY and CDR2 is FYNNEI. The CDR3 contains 14 residues.

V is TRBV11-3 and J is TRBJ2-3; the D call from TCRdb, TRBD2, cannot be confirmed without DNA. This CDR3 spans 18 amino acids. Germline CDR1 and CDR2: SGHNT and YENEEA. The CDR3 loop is CASSSPGLAGGPSDTQYF.

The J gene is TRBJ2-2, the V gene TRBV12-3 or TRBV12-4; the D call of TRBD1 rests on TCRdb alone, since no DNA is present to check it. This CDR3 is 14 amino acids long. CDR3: CASSGGINTGELFF.

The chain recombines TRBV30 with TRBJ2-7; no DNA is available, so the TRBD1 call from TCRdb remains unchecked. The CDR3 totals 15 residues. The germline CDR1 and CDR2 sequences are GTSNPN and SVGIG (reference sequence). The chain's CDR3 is CAWTPLGQGAREQYF.

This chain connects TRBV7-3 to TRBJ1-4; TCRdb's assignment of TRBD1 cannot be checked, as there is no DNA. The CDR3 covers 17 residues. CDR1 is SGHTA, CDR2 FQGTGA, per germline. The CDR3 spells CASSARDRSATNEKLFF.